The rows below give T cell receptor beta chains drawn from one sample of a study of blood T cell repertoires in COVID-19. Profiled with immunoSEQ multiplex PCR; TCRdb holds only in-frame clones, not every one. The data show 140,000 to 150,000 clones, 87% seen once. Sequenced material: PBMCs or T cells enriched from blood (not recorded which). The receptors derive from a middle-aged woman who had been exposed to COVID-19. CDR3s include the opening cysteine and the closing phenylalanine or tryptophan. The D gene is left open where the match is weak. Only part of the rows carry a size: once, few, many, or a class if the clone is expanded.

TGTGCCAGCAGTCCCCCCTCGGGACTAGCGGGCCTAAACACCGGGGAGCTGTTTTTT,CASSPPSGLAGLNTGELFF,TRBJ2-2,TRBV27,TRBD2,NA
TGTGCCAGCAGACAGGGGGAAAACATTCAGTACTTC,CASRQGENIQYF,TRBJ2-4,TRBV6-5,TRBD1,NA
TGTGCCAGCAGCCCAACCGGGACAGGGATAGGGTCACCCCTCCACTTT,CASSPTGTGIGSPLHF,TRBJ1-6,TRBV9,TRBD1,NA
TGTGCCAGCAGCGTAGGGGTGCAGGCCTTCAACACTGAAGCTTTCTTT,CASSVGVQAFNTEAFF,TRBJ1-1,TRBV9,NA,NA
TGTGCCAGCAGCTCCGGACAGGGCCCATCCAATGAGCAGTTCTTC,CASSSGQGPSNEQFF,TRBJ2-1,TRBV5-5,TRBD1,NA
TGTGCCACCAGTAAAGGGGGCAATCAGCCCCAGCATTTT,CATSKGGNQPQHF,TRBJ1-5,TRBV24-1,NA,few
TGTGCCAGCAGCTCCACTGGGACAGGGGGCAGGTATGGCTACACCTTC,CASSSTGTGGRYGYTF,TRBJ1-2,TRBV7-9,TRBD1,NA
TGCGCCAGCAGCCAAGATTCGCAGGGGGCCTACGAGCAGTACTTC,CASSQDSQGAYEQYF,TRBJ2-7,TRBV4-3,TRBD1,NA
TGTGCCAGCAGCTACGGGGGTCCCACAGATACGCAGTATTTT,CASSYGGPTDTQYF,TRBJ2-3,TRBV5-5,NA,NA
TGTGCCAGTAGCATTCAGGGGGCCTTTATGATCTACACCTTC,CASSIQGAFMIYTF,TRBJ1-2,TRBV19,TRBD1,NA
TGTGCCACCAGCAGAACCCCAGAGTTGGCTAGGAGAGCTTTCTTT,CATSRTPELARRAFF,TRBJ1-1,TRBV15,NA,NA
TGCGCCAGCAGCTTGGCCGCTCAGGGATTCTCTGGAAACACCATATATTTT,CASSLAAQGFSGNTIYF,TRBJ1-3,TRBV5-1,NA,once
TGTGCCAGCAGCGTAGACGAGACAGGGGGCCAAGAGACCCAGTACTTC,CASSVDETGGQETQYF,TRBJ2-5,TRBV9,TRBD1,NA
TGTGCCAGCAGTTTCATAGGGGACTCTGAAGCTTTCTTT,CASSFIGDSEAFF,TRBJ1-1,TRBV12-3/TRBV12-4,NA,few
TGTGCCAGCAGTTTAAGACAGGGCACTGAAGCTTTCTTT,CASSLRQGTEAFF,TRBJ1-1,TRBV6-5,TRBD1,NA
TGCGCCAGCAGACTCAAAAGGGACACCCGCTATGGCTACACCTTC,CASRLKRDTRYGYTF,TRBJ1-2,TRBV23-1,NA,NA
TGTGCCAGCATTAGGTCAACAGGGACGCAGTATTTT,CASIRSTGTQYF,TRBJ2-3,TRBV2,NA,NA
TGTGCCAGCATCCCGGAGACGGGAAAGCAGTACAATGAGCAGTTCTTC,CASIPETGKQYNEQFF,TRBJ2-1,TRBV27,NA,NA
TGTGCCAGCAGCCCCCGGGGGGAGCCAACCTACGAGCAGTACTTC,CASSPRGEPTYEQYF,TRBJ2-7,TRBV9,TRBD2,NA
TGTGCCAGCAGCCCCAGGGGGCGCAGAGAGCAGTTCTTC,CASSPRGRREQFF,TRBJ2-1,TRBV5-6,TRBD1,NA
TGTGCCAGCAGCCAAGAGACAGGGTTAGGCAACTATGGCTACACCTTC,CASSQETGLGNYGYTF,TRBJ1-2,TRBV3-1/TRBV3-2,TRBD1,NA
TGTGCTAGTGGTTTGACCCGGACAGGGATTACCGGGGAGCTGTTTTTT,CASGLTRTGITGELFF,TRBJ2-2,TRBV12-5,TRBD1,NA
TGTGCCAGTAACAACAGGGGGCGAAACAATCAGCCCCAGCATTTT,CASNNRGRNNQPQHF,TRBJ1-5,TRBV19,TRBD1,NA
TGTGCCAGCAGGTCACAGACAGGGCTGGACTACAATGAGCAGTTCTTC,CASRSQTGLDYNEQFF,TRBJ2-1,TRBV27,TRBD1,NA
TGCGCCAGCAGTGGGACACCACTACCCGGGGAGCTGTTTTTT,CASSGTPLPGELFF,TRBJ2-2,TRBV5-1,NA,once
TGTGCCAGCAGCCTCGACCTAGCGGGAGTTTTGGATACGCAGTATTTT,CASSLDLAGVLDTQYF,TRBJ2-3,TRBV7-2,TRBD2,NA
TGTGCCAGCAGCGCGACAACTTACGAGCAGTACTTC,CASSATTYEQYF,TRBJ2-7,TRBV12-3/TRBV12-4,NA,NA
TGTGCCACCAGTGACCACCGGGAGGGCCTAGGAGAGACCCAGTACTTC,CATSDHREGLGETQYF,TRBJ2-5,TRBV24-1,TRBD2,NA
TGTGCCATACAGGGAACTACCTACGAGCAGTACTTC,CAIQGTTYEQYF,TRBJ2-7,TRBV28,NA,NA
TGTGCCAGCAGTTACTATACTAGCGGGAGCACAGATACGCAGTATTTT,CASSYYTSGSTDTQYF,TRBJ2-3,TRBV6-2/TRBV6-3,TRBD2,NA
TGTGCCAGCAGTATAGCGGGAGTGTCGACAGATACGCAGTATTTT,CASSIAGVSTDTQYF,TRBJ2-3,TRBV6-2/TRBV6-3,TRBD2,NA
TGTGCCAGCAGCTTAGATGGAGGGGCTAACTATGGCTACACCTTC,CASSLDGGANYGYTF,TRBJ1-2,TRBV7-2,NA,once
TGTGCTAGTGGTTTGGTACTTGGGGGCGCAGATACGCAGTATTTT,CASGLVLGGADTQYF,TRBJ2-3,TRBV12-5,NA,NA
TGTGCCAGCAGTCCTGGTGGGGCGGGGGGGAATCAAGAGACCCAGTACTTC,CASSPGGAGGNQETQYF,TRBJ2-5,TRBV7-2,TRBD2,NA
TGCGCCAGCAGCCCGGTGGAGGGGCGGGATGGCTACACCTTC,CASSPVEGRDGYTF,TRBJ1-2,TRBV5-1,NA,NA
TGTGCCAGCAGCGGGGACAGGGGGCAGGGCTATGGCTACACCTTC,CASSGDRGQGYGYTF,TRBJ1-2,TRBV7-9,TRBD1,few
TGTGCCAGCAGCGTATCCCCCCAGACAACCAACACTGAAGCTTTCTTT,CASSVSPQTTNTEAFF,TRBJ1-1,TRBV9,NA,NA
TGTGCCAGCAGCCCGACTGGGGGGGCCACTGAAGCTTTCTTT,CASSPTGGATEAFF,TRBJ1-1,TRBV7-9,NA,NA
TGTGCCTGGGACACCTGGAACACTGAAGCTTTCTTT,CAWDTWNTEAFF,TRBJ1-1,TRBV30,NA,NA
TGTGCCAGCAGTTACTCGAAGAGACGGGAGAACTATGGCTACACCTTC,CASSYSKRRENYGYTF,TRBJ1-2,TRBV6-7,NA,NA
TGTGCCAGTAGTATCCCCAGGGGATGGGATCAGCCCCAGCATTTT,CASSIPRGWDQPQHF,TRBJ1-5,TRBV19,NA,NA
TGTGCCAGCAGTAACGGGAGGGGAGAATCTAGCACAGATACGCAGTATTTT,CASSNGRGESSTDTQYF,TRBJ2-3,TRBV28,TRBD2,NA
TGTGCCAGCAGCTTAGGGCCAGACAACACCGGGGAGCTGTTTTTT,CASSLGPDNTGELFF,TRBJ2-2,TRBV7-3,NA,NA
TGCGCCAGCAGCTTGCCTCGATCCATCTCTTCGGGCACTGAAGCTTTCTTT,CASSLPRSISSGTEAFF,TRBJ1-1,TRBV5-1,NA,NA
TGTGCCAGCAGTTCGGGAGAGAATCTCTGGAATCAGCCCCAGCATTTT,CASSSGENLWNQPQHF,TRBJ1-5,TRBV28,NA,NA
TGCGCCAGCAGCCAAGCGGAAGGACATTATAATTCACCCCTCCACTTT,CASSQAEGHYNSPLHF,TRBJ1-6,TRBV4-1,NA,once
TGTGCCAGCAGTTGGACAGGGCGCACAGATACGCAGTATTTT,CASSWTGRTDTQYF,TRBJ2-3,TRBV6-5,TRBD1,NA
TGTGCCAGCCAGGGACAGGCGTATGGCTACACCTTC,CASQGQAYGYTF,TRBJ1-2,TRBV3-1/TRBV3-2,TRBD1,NA
TGCGCCAGCAGCCAAGCGGGACTAGGAAGGTGGGCCGGGGAGCTGTTTTTT,CASSQAGLGRWAGELFF,TRBJ2-2,TRBV4-1,TRBD2,NA
TGCGCCAGCAGCCCCGGGACAGGGAAATCACCCCTCCACTTT,CASSPGTGKSPLHF,TRBJ1-6,TRBV5-1,TRBD1,NA